A selection of T cell receptor beta chains follows, all from one sample in a study of T cell repertoires in cytomegalovirus infection. Via MiXCR, TCRdb re-called the reads, giving one row per CDR3 protein. The table shows hundreds of thousands of distinct CDR3 sequences, with 9.6% occurring only once. The sample was PBMCs. The receptors were gathered from a human donor in good health (CMV status not recorded). Some clones in this sample may be carry-over from other donors' samples. Each CDR3 is given without its conserved first and last residue. Fields, in order: CDR3 protein, V gene, J gene, clone size, D gene. D genes are given only for firm matches. Expanded clones get a size class; other rows say once, few or many, or leave the size out.

ASGTGTTSHTGELF,TRBV6-2/TRBV6-3,TRBJ2-2,-,-
SVVAGLRDRQF,TRBV29-1,TRBJ2-1,-,TRBD2
AIRPHAGTGDSPLH,TRBV10-3,TRBJ1-6,few,-
AIKRGVTDTQY,TRBV10-3,TRBJ2-3,-,TRBD2
ASSQGGLVSDTGELF,TRBV3-1,TRBJ2-2,-,-
ASSPQGTQTQY,TRBV6-2/TRBV6-3,TRBJ2-5,many,-
SARGQGVGTGELF,TRBV20-1,TRBJ2-2,many,TRBD1
ASSPLDGYEQY,TRBV5-1,TRBJ2-7,few,-
SVEEGTAATYEQY,TRBV29-1,TRBJ2-7,many,-
ASSLPPSYEQY,TRBV28,TRBJ2-7,many,-
ASSLEATSGTDTQY,TRBV5-1,TRBJ2-3,-,-
ASIFENTGELF,TRBV2,TRBJ2-2,-,-
SARVPGHHGYT,TRBV20-1,TRBJ1-2,few,-
ARARGDTGELF,TRBV20-1,TRBJ2-2,many,TRBD2
ASSSQPGQGSEKLF,TRBV18,TRBJ1-4,-,TRBD1
ASSQGTIQETQY,TRBV3-1,TRBJ2-5,few,-
ASSLADRESDTQY,TRBV5-1,TRBJ2-3,-,TRBD1
SAPDRGQYGYT,TRBV20-1,TRBJ1-2,-,TRBD1
ASSFSLQGTDGYT,TRBV28,TRBJ1-2,-,-
SHTTGANTEAF,TRBV29-1,TRBJ1-1,-,TRBD1
ASSYLREAQPQH,TRBV6-2/TRBV6-3,TRBJ1-5,few,-
ASSQARSVNTGELF,TRBV4-3,TRBJ2-2,-,-
ASSYSSRNTEAF,TRBV6-5,TRBJ1-1,-,-
ASSSFGGQPQH,TRBV7-2,TRBJ1-5,many,-
ASGVGETQY,TRBV11-2,TRBJ2-5,many,-
ASSWDGTRDLPQH,TRBV28,TRBJ1-5,many,-
AINGPTGTGVMNTEAF,TRBV10-3,TRBJ1-1,-,TRBD1
ASSESPGSNTEAF,TRBV10-1,TRBJ1-1,-,-
ASSPDIPPAGELF,TRBV6-5,TRBJ2-2,many,-
ASSLDVGKNIQY,TRBV5-1,TRBJ2-4,many,-
ASSEDTEGSISYEQY,TRBV7-9,TRBJ2-7,many,-
ASSQLDRGGETQY,TRBV4-3,TRBJ2-5,many,TRBD1
ASGIHPNTGELF,TRBV6-2/TRBV6-3,TRBJ2-2,many,-
ASSYDVLSYEQY,TRBV6-5,TRBJ2-7,many,-
ASSYTRGRTGELF,TRBV6-6,TRBJ2-2,many,-
SARHGATDTQY,TRBV20-1,TRBJ2-3,-,-
ASSTQGVFTGELF,TRBV27,TRBJ2-2,-,-
AGGDGETQY,TRBV5-4,TRBJ2-5,many,TRBD2
ASSSRDRRYEQY,TRBV5-1,TRBJ2-7,-,TRBD1
SVEDRVLGEEDTEAF,TRBV29-1,TRBJ1-1,-,-
ASSESAGPQETQY,TRBV10-1,TRBJ2-5,many,-
ASSFDLENSPLH,TRBV7-3,TRBJ1-6,once,-
ASSIDHGTGVNEQF,TRBV19,TRBJ2-1,many,TRBD1
SAEPARSYNEQF,TRBV20-1,TRBJ2-1,few,-